One T cell receptor beta chain is described in this entry. Its antigen is unidentified. The record originates from a study of regulatory T cells in long-lasting Graves disease. Study-wide points: Persistent patients had more shared public clonotypes (roughly 2,700) than new patients (approximately 920).

Sequencing libraries for TCR beta were prepared with iRepertoire HTBI primers and Arm-PCR of CDR3 regions. In the authors' workflow: Spanning all samples, the identified segments comprised 60 to 70 TRBV and more than 11 TRBJ. Using its own MiXCR run on the multiplex PCR reads, TCRdb lists one record per CDR3 protein. These V and J calls rely on TCRdb rather than the paper's analysis. Of 360,000 or so distinct CDR3 sequences listed, roughly 16% are singletons. Time point given: newly diagnosed GD, antithyroid drugs for less than 3 months. Generation of the TCR library employed RNA extracted from PBMCs. These data were also reused for a study on T cells in Graves' hyperthyroidism and ophthalmopathy. That source notes: Hyperthyroidism was newly diagnosed in patients aged 18 to 65 (duration under 2 months).

Sequences were derived from peripheral blood mononuclear cells (PBMCs), sampled at new diagnosis, from a patient treated with antithyroid drugs. The clonotype was recovered from a woman aged 18-29 years with Graves disease.

CDR3 amino acids: CASSLGLGLGGTDTQYF. The CDR3 bases are TGTGCCAGCAGTTTGGGCTTGGGTCTCGGCGGCACAGATACGCAGTATTTT. The chain joins TRBV6-2 or TRBV6-3 to TRBJ2-3; D gene uncertain. Germline V gives CDR1 MNHEY, CDR2 SVGEGT. The CDR3 contains 17 residues. Trimming stripped 4 bases from V and 1 base from J, with 18 bases between.